The T cell receptor (beta chain) under discussion was sequenced for a study of response to subunit inactivated influenza vaccine. Broader study findings: The authors suggested that few new T cells are recruited per seasonal influenza vaccination.

This clonotype has a handful of counts. What it binds is not known. Trimming left V 3 bases short and J 2 bases short, with 6 bases between. Germline CDR1 reads SSHAT; CDR2 reads FNYEAQ (reference sequence). This CDR3 is built from 13 residues. TCRdb called the RT-PCR reads again in MiXCR, with one record for every CDR3 protein. Of about 500,000 distinct CDR3 sequences in the sample, approximately 15% were seen once. The TCR originated in a man aged 45 to 75 who received an inactivated influenza vaccine. The input for sequencing was CD4+ T cells sorted from PBMCs, taken around 25 months after vaccination. The rearrangement joins TRBV7-7 to TRBJ2-3; D not resolved. The CDR3 is CASSFQDTDTQYF. The DNA of the CDR3 is TGTGCCAGCAGCTTTCAGGACACAGATACGCAGTATTTT. Full variable domain (missing parts from reference TRBV7-7 and TRBJ2-3): GAGVSQSPRYKVTKRGQDVTLRCDPISSHATLYWYQQALGQGPEFLTYFNYEAQPDKSGLPSDRFSAERPEGSISTLTIQRTEQRDSAMYRCASSFQDTDTQYFGPGTRLTVL.